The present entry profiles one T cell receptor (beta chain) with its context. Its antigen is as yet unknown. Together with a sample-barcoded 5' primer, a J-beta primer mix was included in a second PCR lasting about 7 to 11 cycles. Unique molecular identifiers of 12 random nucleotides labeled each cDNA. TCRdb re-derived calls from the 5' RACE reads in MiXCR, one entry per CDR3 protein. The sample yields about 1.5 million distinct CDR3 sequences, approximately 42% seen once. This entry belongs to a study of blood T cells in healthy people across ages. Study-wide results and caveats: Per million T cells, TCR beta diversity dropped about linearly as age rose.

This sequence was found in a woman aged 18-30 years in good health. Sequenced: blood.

Written as DNA, the CDR3 is TGTGCCAGCAGGTCCGTCGGGAGAGTAGGGCTCTACGAGCAGTACTTC. Its translation: CASRSVGRVGLYEQYF. V is TRBV7-9 and J is TRBJ2-7; D may be TRBD2 (6 bases). The ends were cut back, 6 bases at V and 3 bases at J, with 21 bases in the middle. Germline-derived CDR1 and CDR2 are SEHNR and FQNEAQ (reference sequence). This CDR3 comprises 16 residues.